Below are 17 T cell receptor beta chains sequenced from a single sample in a study of blood T cell repertoires in COVID-19. Clones were sequenced by immunoSEQ multiplex PCR, and TCRdb holds only the in-frame ones, with some missing. This sample has about 310,000 clones, with about nine tenths found just once. Sequences were obtained from PBMCs or T cells enriched from blood (not recorded which). The receptors derive from a woman between 40 and 55 years old who had recovered from COVID-19.

The chain employs TRBV6-2 or TRBV6-3 and TRBJ1-2; D is undetermined. Germline values: CDR1 MNHEY, CDR2 SVGEGT. The CDR3 is 11 amino acids. Trimming removed 6 bases from V and 8 bases from J, with 10 bases in between. CDR3 DNA sequence: TGTGCCAGCAGCTCAACAAGAGGCTACACCTTC. It translates to CASSSTRGYTF.

The genes are TRBV9 and TRBJ1-1, with TRBD1 identical over 8 bases. Germline values: CDR1 SGDLS, CDR2 YYNGEE. The CDR3 has 14 amino acids. The V segment lost 5 bases and the J segment 0 bases; nucleotides outside the gene matches: 3. Here the CDR3 DNA reads TGTGCCAGCAGTCAGGGGGCGATGAACACTGAAGCTTTCTTT. It is translated as CASSQGAMNTEAFF. Full variable domain (rest looked up from reference TRBV9 and TRBJ1-1): DSGVTQTPKHLITATGQRVTLRCSPRSGDLSVYWYQQSLDQGLQFLIQYYNGEERAKGNILERFSAQQFPDLHSELNLSSLELGDSALYFCASSQGAMNTEAFFGQGTRLTVV.

The CDR3 loop reads CASSPASGGPNEQFF. The CDR3 nucleotides read TGCGCCAGCAGCCCAGCAAGCGGGGGGCCCAATGAGCAGTTCTTC. The rearrangement uses TRBV5-1 and TRBJ2-1; 9 bases fit TRBD2. Trimming cost V 4 bases and J 6 bases; bases outside gene matches: 8. The CDR3 runs 15 residues. Germline CDR1 and CDR2: SGHRS and YFSETQ.

V usage is TRBV19 and J usage is TRBJ1-4; 8 bases map to TRBD1. Germline CDR1 and CDR2: LNHDA and SQIVND (reference sequence). This CDR3 comprises 14 residues. Losses at the gene ends were 6 bases for V and 7 bases for J; bases not matched to a gene: 7. The CDR3 loop reads CASSLGGQAEKLFF. CDR3 coding DNA: TGTGCCAGTAGCCTAGGGGGACAGGCTGAAAAACTGTTTTTT.

J is TRBJ1-2 and V is TRBV6-4; D is unclear. The CDR3 is 13 amino acids. Germline CDR1 and CDR2: MRHNA and SNTAGT. Trimming pared 6 bases from V and 2 bases from J, leaving 10 bases between. CDR3 nucleotides: TGTGCCAGCAGCGATGGCCTCAACTATGGCTACACCTTC. As protein: CASSDGLNYGYTF.

The gene calls are TRBV7-2 and TRBJ2-3; the D gene is possibly TRBD2 (5 bases). V was shortened by 7 bases and J by 3 bases, with 14 bases between the two germline ends. The CDR3 spans 14 residues. CDR1 and CDR2 (germline): SGHTA, FQGNSA. CDR3 bases: TGTGCCAGCACGATCCAACTAGGGACAGATACGCAGTATTTT. This encodes CASTIQLGTDTQYF.

The rearrangement uses TRBV19 and TRBJ1-2; possibly TRBD1 for D (6 bases). This CDR3 has 13 amino acids. V lost 7 bases, J lost 3 bases, and 12 bases lay in between. Germline V gene data show CDR1 as LNHDA and CDR2 as SQIVND (reference sequence). The CDR3 protein is CASTPDSDYGYTF. The CDR3 DNA sequence: TGTGCCAGTACCCCGGACAGTGACTATGGCTACACCTTC. The full variable domain, with the rest looked up from reference TRBV19 and TRBJ1-2, is DGGITQSPKYLFRKEGQNVTLSCEQNLNHDAMYWYRQDPGQGLRLIYYSQIVNDFQKGDIAEGYSVSREKKESFPLTVTSAQKNPTAFYLCASTPDSDYGYTFGSGTRLTVV.

A note on this clone: This sample also contains other DNA sequences that code for the same CDR3. This sequence joins TRBV7-3 and TRBJ2-3, with 9 positions matching TRBD1. Germline V gives CDR1 SGHTA, CDR2 FQGTGA. This CDR3 comprises 15 residues. The V and J ends lost 3 bases and 2 bases, in that order; junction bases with no gene match: 3. The CDR3 loop reads CASSLDRGVTDTQYF. The CDR3 DNA reads TGTGCCAGCAGCTTGGACAGGGGAGTCACAGATACGCAGTATTTT.

The J gene is TRBJ2-1, the V gene TRBV5-4; 15 nucleotides align to TRBD2. The germline V gene encodes CDR1 SGHNT and CDR2 YYREEE (reference sequence). V shed 4 bases, J shed 6 bases, and the junction held 11 bases outside the gene matches. This CDR3 is built from 18 residues. CDR3 sequence: CASSPMAGTSGRSNEQFF. As DNA, the CDR3 is TGTGCCAGCAGCCCCATGGCTGGGACTAGCGGGAGGAGCAATGAGCAGTTCTTC.

The chain couples TRBV18 to TRBJ2-3; 15 bases are shared with TRBD2. The germline gives CDR1 KGHSH, CDR2 LQKENI. V dropped 2 bases and J dropped 0; count of bases not matched to a gene: 6. CDR3 length equals 19 residues. CDR3 protein: CASSPSGLAGGSSTDTQYF. Written as DNA, the CDR3 is TGTGCCAGCTCACCAAGTGGACTAGCGGGAGGGTCCAGCACAGATACGCAGTATTTT.

The CDR3 here is CASTVYRDTEAFF. The DNA of the CDR3 is TGTGCCAGCACCGTATACAGGGACACTGAAGCTTTCTTT. The chain links TRBV12-3 or TRBV12-4 to TRBJ1-1; weak D call: TRBD1 (6 bases). This CDR3 contains 13 residues. Trimming shortened V by 7 bases and J by 3 bases, and 12 bases separated the two germline ends.

The chain carries TRBV7-8 and TRBJ2-7, with TRBD1 matching over 7 bases. CDR1 is SGHVS and CDR2 is FQNEAQ in the germline V gene. V lost 4 bases to trimming and J lost 6 bases; unmatched junction nucleotides: 6. The CDR3 runs to 13 residues. CDR3 bases: TGTGCCAGCAGCTATAGACAGGGTCTCGAGCAGTACTTC. Residues: CASSYRQGLEQYF.

V usage is TRBV28 and J usage is TRBJ2-3, with 12 bases identical to TRBD2. The CDR3 has 18 amino acids. Germline-derived CDR1 and CDR2 are MDHEN and SYDVKM. V lost 2 bases to trimming and J lost 4 bases; unmatched junction nucleotides: 10. For the CDR3, the DNA is TGTGCCAGCAGTTTACTAGCGGGGGGGCCCACGATGGCAGATACGCAGTATTTT. Its protein is CASSLLAGGPTMADTQYF.

J is TRBJ1-2 and V is TRBV7-9; a possible D gene is TRBD1 (5 bases). With 5 bases removed from V and 3 bases from J, the gap between germline ends came to 10 bases. The germline gives CDR1 SEHNR, CDR2 FQNEAQ (reference sequence). The CDR3 spans 13 residues. For the CDR3, the DNA is TGTGCCAGCAGCCTGACAGCTTACTATGGCTACACCTTC. Encoded protein: CASSLTAYYGYTF.

The J gene is TRBJ1-2, the V gene TRBV20-1, with D perhaps matching TRBD1 (5 bases). The germline V gene encodes CDR1 DFQATT and CDR2 SNEGSKA (reference sequence). The CDR3 spans 11 residues. The V end lost 7 bases, the J end lost 4 bases, and 10 bases lay between the germline ends. CDR3 nucleotide sequence: TGCAGTGGGGTGGGGCGCTATGGCTACACCTTC. It codes for CSGVGRYGYTF.

The chain is built from TRBV4-1 and TRBJ1-6, with TRBD1 matching over 10 bases. CDR3 size: 18 residues. The junction had 6 bases not matched to a gene; V was cut back by 0 bases and J by 4 bases. Germline loops: CDR1 MGHRA, CDR2 YSYEKL. CDR3 protein: CASSQETGGAHYNSPLHF. As DNA, the CDR3 is TGCGCCAGCAGCCAAGAGACAGGGGGCGCCCATTATAATTCACCCCTCCACTTT.

J is TRBJ2-1 and V is TRBV11-3, with TRBD1 identical over 7 bases. Germline-derived CDR1 and CDR2 are SGHNT and YENEEA. The CDR3 spans 15 residues. Trimming cost V 5 bases and J 8 bases; bases outside gene matches: 12. This CDR3 is CASSPVDQGEYEQFF. For the CDR3, the DNA is TGTGCCAGCAGCCCCGTAGACCAGGGGGAATATGAGCAGTTCTTC. The full variable domain, with the rest looked up from reference TRBV11-3 and TRBJ2-1, is EAGVVQSPRYKIIEKKQPVAFWCNPISGHNTLYWYLQNLGQGPELLIRYENEEAVDDSQLPKDRFSAERLKGVDSTLKIQPAELGDSAVYLCASSPVDQGEYEQFFGPGTRLTVL.